Here is one TCR beta chain with its context. This clone's antigen is unknown. No base quality information exists; no much larger clone differs at one position. This sample stems from a study of post-analysis software for immune sequencing data (dated by TCRdb to 2015 to 2017). Regarding the research as a whole: The recorded disease courses included relapsing-remitting, secondary progressive and progressive-relapsing multiple sclerosis, and some patients had no subtype annotation. A subset of samples was prepared in parallel using single-end sample barcoding, then pooled and co-amplified after Illumina adapter ligation. The patient repertoires were set against about 12 previously published healthy control repertoires from donors whose ages ranged from roughly 6 to 27 years. Points the paper makes about the study in general: The control group was slightly older than the multiple sclerosis patient group. Direct clustering with F measure revealed strong co-clustering of samples prepared in the same batch, which led to a batch-effect correction. Compared with controls, multiple sclerosis patients had significantly lower normalized Chao1 diversity, a finding suggesting substantial peripheral T-cell clonal expansion.

The protocol used for the library was PCR. For sequencing, an Illumina HiSeq 2500 was employed. Unique molecular identifiers were incorporated into TCR beta cDNA libraries to reduce PCR and sequencing biases. Per 1 to 10 million input T cells, approximately 500,000 cDNA molecules were obtained, such that each molecule approximated one T cell. The patient libraries were prepared and sequenced using the same protocol as the earlier healthy control dataset. Samples belonging to the same batch were prepared together, multiplexed and sequenced on a shared HiSeq lane. The authors processed their data as follows. Raw barcoded reads were processed with MIGEC, discarding single-read molecular identifier groups before consensus assembly and CDR3 extraction. VDJtools was used for post-analysis of the clonotype tables, with diversity normalized by down-sampling every dataset to the smallest sample size. In repertoire overlap clustering, CDR3 amino acid sequences, but not nucleotide sequences, were matched to correct batch-related cross-sample contamination. In-frame beta chains were kept once TCRdb had trimmed the public reads at Q25 with fastp and called clones with MiXCR. Each CDR3 protein gets just one entry, which takes the most common genes and DNA from the rows behind it. The V and J calls, along with clone size, are taken from TCRdb and not from the paper's own processing. The table for this sample lists a few hundred thousand distinct CDR3 sequences; less than 45% of them were counted only once. 12% of the sample is held by the ten biggest clonotypes.

To demonstrate the VDJtools post-analysis software, the study profiled TCR beta repertoires from the peripheral blood of about 13 young patients with multiple sclerosis. Multiple sclerosis patients were children and adolescents aged roughly 6 to 16 years. Sequences were obtained from blood. This sequence was found in a girl aged 5-17 years with multiple sclerosis.

The CDR3 amino acid sequence is: CASSAPGQGYYEQYF. The base sequence is TGTGCCAGCAGCGCTCCGGGACAGGGCTACTACGAGCAGTACTTC. The chain employs TRBV6-5 and TRBJ2-4; a stretch of 9 junction bases matches TRBD1. The J call is uncertain, as TRBJ2-7 better fits the DNA end. There are 15 amino acids in the CDR3, from cysteine to phenylalanine inclusive. Only CDR3 DNA remains: 45 bases, in frame from the first base. CDR1 and CDR2 are read off the germline V gene as MNHEY and SVGAGI.